Listed below are T cell receptor beta chains from one sample, sequenced in a study of blood T cell repertoires in COVID-19. Repertoires were generated with immunoSEQ multiplex PCR, while TCRdb's copy carries only in-frame clones and drops some. The table records about 140,000 clones, 70% to 80% of them present only once. Sequenced sample: peripheral blood. The receptors derive from a man between 60 and 75 years old with acute or convalescent COVID-19. Each CDR3 is given with its conserved first and last residue. D genes are given only for firm matches. Part of the rows lack a size; the others show once, few, many or a class for expanded clones.

j_call d_call v_call clone_size cdr3_aa cdr3_nt
TRBJ2-5 NA TRBV20-1 NA CSARSGLQPYF TGCAGTGCTAGATCGGGACTGCAACCGTACTTC
TRBJ1-1 NA TRBV6-5 NA CASSYREFNTEAFF TGTGCCAGCAGTTATCGGGAGTTTAACACTGAAGCTTTCTTT
TRBJ1-5 NA TRBV7-9 NA CASSLDRLQPQHF TGTGCCAGCAGCTTAGACAGGCTTCAGCCCCAGCATTTT
TRBJ2-1 TRBD2 TRBV6-5 NA CASLTSGSLWEQFF TGTGCCAGCTTGACTAGCGGGTCCCTCTGGGAGCAGTTCTTC
TRBJ2-5 TRBD2 TRBV3-1/TRBV3-2 NA CASSISGTSGRSQETQYF TGTGCCAGCAGCATCTCCGGGACTAGCGGGAGGTCTCAAGAGACCCAGTACTTC
TRBJ1-2 NA TRBV18 NA CASSTGTGGGYGYTF TGTGCCAGCTCAACGGGAACGGGGGGAGGCTATGGCTACACCTTC
TRBJ2-3 TRBD1 TRBV30 NA CAWSLGTGPSTDTQYF TGTGCCTGGAGTCTCGGGACAGGGCCAAGCACAGATACGCAGTATTTT
TRBJ1-1 NA TRBV9 NA CASSFKEGTEAFF TGTGCCAGCAGCTTTAAGGAGGGCACTGAAGCTTTCTTT
TRBJ1-1 NA TRBV19 NA CATQRSAEAFF TGTGCCACCCAAAGGAGCGCTGAAGCTTTCTTT
TRBJ1-6 NA TRBV28 NA CASGQQGSYNSPLHF TGTGCCAGCGGACAACAGGGATCCTATAATTCACCCCTCCACTTT
TRBJ2-2 NA TRBV10-3 NA CATRPEGAGELFF TGTGCCACGAGGCCGGAGGGCGCCGGGGAGCTGTTTTTT
TRBJ1-2 TRBD1 TRBV4-2 NA CASSEDLLTGNYGYTF TGTGCCAGCAGCGAAGACCTACTGACAGGGAACTATGGCTACACCTTC
TRBJ1-5 NA TRBV7-2 few CASSPQHSAGQPQHF TGTGCCAGCAGCCCCCAGCATTCAGCAGGTCAGCCCCAGCATTTT
TRBJ2-3 NA TRBV27 NA CASSTGVVGTDTQYF TGTGCCAGCAGCACAGGAGTAGTAGGCACAGATACGCAGTATTTT
TRBJ2-1 NA TRBV7-8 NA CASSLVLGGNEQFF TGTGCCAGCAGCTTAGTTTTAGGGGGAAATGAGCAGTTCTTC
TRBJ1-3 TRBD1 TRBV3-1/TRBV3-2 NA CASSRTGDRLNTIYF TGTGCCAGCAGTCGGACAGGGGATCGCCTAAACACCATATATTTT